The clone carrying this TCR beta chain was counted a few times. Antigen specificity is unknown. This entry is derived from a study of T-cell memory formation after mild COVID-19. The CDR3 is 15 residues long. CDR1 is KGHDR, CDR2 SFDVKD, per germline. V trimming: 9 bases; J trimming: 0 bases; junction bases outside the gene matches: 5. Study-wide points: Clones that contracted clustered mainly in CM and EM if CD4+ and in EMRA if CD8+. Day 15 to 85 contracting clones showed balanced CD4/CD8; day 15 to 37 expanders favored CD4+.

TCRdb itself ran the 5' RACE reads through MiXCR, one entry per CDR3 protein. The sample consists of under 700,000 distinct CDR3 sequences, around 21% of them appearing once. Source material: PBMCs or a T cell subset sorted from them (not recorded which). The sequence was obtained from an adult woman who had mild COVID-19 (a few samples of this study predate the infection). Cell type and time point are not known. The chain joins TRBV24-1 to TRBJ2-4; 9 bases are a match to TRBD1. DNA of the CDR3: TGTGCCACCGACAGGGGGATTTCAGCCAAAAACATTCAGTACTTC. Amino acid sequence: CATDRGISAKNIQYF.